This note documents a single T cell receptor beta chain sequence. Germline lookup yields CDR1 KGHSH and CDR2 LQKENI. Trimming pared 0 bases from V and 4 bases from J, leaving 9 bases between. This CDR3 has 14 amino acids. TCRdb ran MiXCR on the 5' RACE reads and lists one entry per CDR3 protein. The table shows nearly 55,000 distinct CDR3 sequences, with approximately 25% occurring only once. The V and J genes are TRBV18 and TRBJ1-2; possibly TRBD1 for D (6 bases). Sequenced sample: tumor-infiltrating naive CD4+ T cells sorted from the breast tumor. Subset noted: naive CD4+ T cells, CD4+CD45RA+CD25-. This clonotype was obtained from a female donor with breast cancer. CDR3 coding DNA: TGTGCCAGCTCACCACCCGACAGGATCTATGGCTACACCTTC. It yields the protein CASSPPDRIYGYTF.